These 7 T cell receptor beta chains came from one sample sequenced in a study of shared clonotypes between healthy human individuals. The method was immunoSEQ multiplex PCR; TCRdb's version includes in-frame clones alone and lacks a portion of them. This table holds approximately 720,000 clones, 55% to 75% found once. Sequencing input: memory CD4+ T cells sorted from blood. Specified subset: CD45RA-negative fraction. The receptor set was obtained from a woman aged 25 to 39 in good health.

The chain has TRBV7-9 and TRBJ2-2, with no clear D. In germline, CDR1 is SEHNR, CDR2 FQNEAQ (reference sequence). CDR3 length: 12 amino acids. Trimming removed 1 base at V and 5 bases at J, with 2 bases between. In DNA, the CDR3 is TGTGCCAGCAGCTTAGAGACCGGGGAGCTGTTTTTT. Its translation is CASSLETGELFF.

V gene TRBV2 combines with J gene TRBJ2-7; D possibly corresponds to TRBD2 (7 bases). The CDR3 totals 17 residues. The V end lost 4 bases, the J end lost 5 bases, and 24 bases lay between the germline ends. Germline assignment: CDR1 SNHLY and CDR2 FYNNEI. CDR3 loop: CASSAYRGGADGNEQYF. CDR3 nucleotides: TGTGCCAGCAGTGCCTACAGAGGGGGGGCCGACGGGAACGAGCAGTACTTC.

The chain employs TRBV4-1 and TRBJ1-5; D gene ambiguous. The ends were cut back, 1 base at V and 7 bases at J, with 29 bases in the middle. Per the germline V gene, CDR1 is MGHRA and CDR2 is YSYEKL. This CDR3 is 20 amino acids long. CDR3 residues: CASSQGFGWREGLISQPQHF. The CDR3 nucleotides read TGCGCCAGCAGCCAAGGATTCGGGTGGAGGGAGGGCCTTATCTCCCAGCCCCAGCATTTT.

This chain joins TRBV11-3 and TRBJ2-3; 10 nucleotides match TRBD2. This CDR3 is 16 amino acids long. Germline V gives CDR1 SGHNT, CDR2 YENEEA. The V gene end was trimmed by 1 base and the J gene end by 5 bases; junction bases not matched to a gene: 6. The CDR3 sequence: CASSLAFSSGRDTQYF. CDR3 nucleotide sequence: TGTGCCAGCAGCTTAGCGTTCTCTAGCGGGAGAGATACGCAGTATTTT.

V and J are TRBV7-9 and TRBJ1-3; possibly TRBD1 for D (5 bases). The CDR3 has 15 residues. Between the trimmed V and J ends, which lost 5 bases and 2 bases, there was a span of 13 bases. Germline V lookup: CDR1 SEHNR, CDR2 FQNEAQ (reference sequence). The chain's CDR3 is CASSRARTTGNTIYF. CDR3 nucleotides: TGTGCCAGCAGCCGGGCCCGGACAACTGGAAACACCATATATTTT. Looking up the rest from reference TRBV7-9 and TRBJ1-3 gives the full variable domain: DTGVSQNPRHKITKRGQNVTFRCDPISEHNRLYWYRQTLGQGPEFLTYFQNEAQLEKSRLLSDRFSAERPKGSFSTLEIQRTEQGDSAMYLCASSRARTTGNTIYFGEGSWLTVV.

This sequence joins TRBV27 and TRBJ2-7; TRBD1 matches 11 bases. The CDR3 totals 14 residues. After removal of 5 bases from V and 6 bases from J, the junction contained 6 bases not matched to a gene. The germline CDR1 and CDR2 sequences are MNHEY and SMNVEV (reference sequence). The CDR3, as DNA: TGTGCCAGCAGTATCCGGGACAGGGGGTCCGAGCAGTACTTC. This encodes CASSIRDRGSEQYF.

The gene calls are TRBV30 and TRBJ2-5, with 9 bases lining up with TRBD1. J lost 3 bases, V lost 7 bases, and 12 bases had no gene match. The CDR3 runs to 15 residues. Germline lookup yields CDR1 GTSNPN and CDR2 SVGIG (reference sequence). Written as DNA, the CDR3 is TGTGCCTTCAGACAGGGGGTGACTCCTAAAGAGACCCAGTACTTC. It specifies CAFRQGVTPKETQYF.